This T cell receptor beta chain is drawn from a study of a mutant IDH1 vaccine in newly diagnosed glioma. Across the whole study: Patients received vaccination from 4-6 weeks after radiotherapy alone, or with temozolomide cycles. Sex among treated patients split about 60% male, roughly 40% female; mean age was about 40 years. Patients had received radiotherapy, temozolomide, or both previously, most receiving both.

Documented time point: week 47, end of study. Each vaccine dose was 300 ug of mutant IDH1 20-mer peptide, with topical imiquimod. Donor diagnoses consisted of new WHO grade 3 or 4 IDH1-mutant, ATRX-lost astrocytomas. Produced via immunoSEQ multiplex PCR; TCRdb's table is partial and in-frame only. This table holds tens of thousands of clones, less than 80% found once. Trimming removed 5 bases from V and 6 bases from J, with 20 bases in between. The CDR3 spans 15 residues. CDR1 and CDR2 (germline): MNHEY, SMNVEV (reference sequence). In this sample, this clone turned up once. The antigen is undetermined.

Specimen: PBMCs, collected from a glioma patient whose treatment included an IDH1 peptide vaccine. The source is a man in his fifties or sixties with glioma. This chain links TRBV27 with TRBJ2-7; the D gene is possibly TRBD1 (7 bases). The chain's CDR3 is CASSPMGGQTSEQYF. The CDR3 region has the DNA TGTGCCAGCAGTCCCATGGGGGGACAGACCAGCGAGCAGTACTTC.